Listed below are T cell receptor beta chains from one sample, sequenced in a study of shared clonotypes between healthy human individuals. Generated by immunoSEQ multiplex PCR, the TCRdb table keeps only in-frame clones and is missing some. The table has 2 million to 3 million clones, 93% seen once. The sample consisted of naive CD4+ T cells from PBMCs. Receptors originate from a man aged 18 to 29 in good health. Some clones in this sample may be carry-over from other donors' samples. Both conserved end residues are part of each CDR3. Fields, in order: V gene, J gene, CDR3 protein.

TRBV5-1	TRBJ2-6	CASSIAGGARFAAGANVLTF
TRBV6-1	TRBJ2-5	CASSVQGGTETQYF
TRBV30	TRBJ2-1	CALTEASGDEQFF
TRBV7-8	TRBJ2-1	CASSSVAGGHHEQFF
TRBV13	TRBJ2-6	CASTKKQGDSGANVLTF
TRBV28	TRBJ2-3	CASSLRRWGGSGPQHTQYF
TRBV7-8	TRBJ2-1	CASTFRDEQFF
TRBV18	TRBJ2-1	CASSPGGSYNEQFF
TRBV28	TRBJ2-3	CASTVTSGALTDTQYF
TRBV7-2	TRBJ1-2	CASSLLGVGGYTF
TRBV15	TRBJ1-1	CATSISGGGRSEAFF
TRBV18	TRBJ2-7	CASSNRENEQYF
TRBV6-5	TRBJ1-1	CASRPRRTGDEAFF
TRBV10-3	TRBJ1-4	CAISEGRGRINEKLFF
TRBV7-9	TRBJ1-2	CASSFAPAYGYTF
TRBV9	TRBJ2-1	CASSPRGGRDYNEQFF
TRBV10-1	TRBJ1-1	CASSDWDTKNTEAFF
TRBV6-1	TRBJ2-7	CASSPGGFYEQYF
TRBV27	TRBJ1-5	CASSQTGGNQPQHF
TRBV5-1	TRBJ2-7	CASRIQVSDLYEQYF
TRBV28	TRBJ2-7	CASSTTSSYEQYF
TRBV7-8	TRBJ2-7	CASSPPQGASYEQYF
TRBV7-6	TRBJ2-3	CASSFAGTSGSGVTDTQYF
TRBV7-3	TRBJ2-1	CASSLLAAASNEQFF
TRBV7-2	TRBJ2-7	CASSWRAPPRDEQYF
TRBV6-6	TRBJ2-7	CASSPAYEQYF
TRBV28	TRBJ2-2	CASSPAASANTGELFF
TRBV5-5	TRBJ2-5	CASSLAPPGGGRGETQYF
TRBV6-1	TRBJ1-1	CASRTGGTEAFF